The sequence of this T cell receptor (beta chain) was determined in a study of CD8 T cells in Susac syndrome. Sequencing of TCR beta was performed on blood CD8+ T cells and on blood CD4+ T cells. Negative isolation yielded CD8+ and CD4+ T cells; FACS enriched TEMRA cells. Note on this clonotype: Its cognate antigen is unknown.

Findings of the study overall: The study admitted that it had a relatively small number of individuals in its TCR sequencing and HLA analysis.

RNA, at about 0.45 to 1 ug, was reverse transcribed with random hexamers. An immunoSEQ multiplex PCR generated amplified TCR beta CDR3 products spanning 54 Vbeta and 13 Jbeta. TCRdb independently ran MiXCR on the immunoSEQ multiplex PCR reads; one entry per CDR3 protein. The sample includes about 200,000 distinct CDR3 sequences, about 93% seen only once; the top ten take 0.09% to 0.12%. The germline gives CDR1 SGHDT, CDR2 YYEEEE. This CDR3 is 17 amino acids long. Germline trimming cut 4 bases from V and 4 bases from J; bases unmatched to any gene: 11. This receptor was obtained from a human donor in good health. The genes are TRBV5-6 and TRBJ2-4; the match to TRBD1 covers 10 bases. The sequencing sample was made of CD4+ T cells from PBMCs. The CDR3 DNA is TGTGCCAGCAGCCCAACCGGGACAGGGGCGTCGAAAAACATTCAGTACTTC. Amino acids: CASSPTGTGASKNIQYF. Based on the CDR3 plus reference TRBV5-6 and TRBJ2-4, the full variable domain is DAGVTQSPTHLIKTRGQQVTLRCSPKSGHDTVSWYQQALGQGPQFIFQYYEEEERQRGNFPDRFSGHQFPNYSSELNVNALLLGDSALYLCASSPTGTGASKNIQYFGAGTRLSVL.